A single sample is the source of the 21 T cell receptor beta chains below, sequenced in a study of Ad26.COV2.S vaccination and SARS-CoV-2 variants. The data were produced by immunoSEQ multiplex PCR, yet TCRdb's version contains in-frame clones alone and is incomplete. The sample comprises about 250,000 clones, about 87% of which are singletons, and less than 3.5% rests with the top ten. Documented treatment: over 15 received Ad26.COV2.S at low or high dose, single or two shots; five or six received placebo; per-sample allocation not given. Collection of the samples took place on day 63 after the first injection of vaccine or placebo. This material consisted of peripheral blood, taken in a trial of Ad26.COV2.S vaccine versus placebo. These receptors were obtained from a person between 18 and 59 years old who received the Ad26.COV2.S COVID-19 vaccine or a placebo.

The rearrangement links TRBV24-1 to TRBJ2-3; either TRBD1 or TRBD2 may supply D (7 bases each). Germline CDR1 KGHDR, CDR2 SFDVKD. CDR3 length: 16 residues. V was shortened by 4 bases and J by 2 bases, with 15 bases between the two germline ends. The CDR3 here is CATSEGGGTDTDTQYF. The CDR3 coding sequence is TGTGCCACCAGTGAGGGAGGGGGCACGGACACAGATACGCAGTATTTT.

V and J are TRBV2 and TRBJ2-1; perhaps TRBD2 as D (7 bases). Germline CDR1 is SNHLY and CDR2 is FYNNEI. The CDR3 length is 22 residues. V lost 4 bases, J lost 0 bases, and 31 bases lay in between. CDR3 DNA: TGTGCCAGCAGTGGAGCACAGGGATCCGGTGGTAGCGGGTCGAGCTCCTACAATGAGCAGTTCTTC. Translated: CASSGAQGSGGSGSSSYNEQFF. Full variable domain (remainder filled in from reference TRBV2 and TRBJ2-1): EPEVTQTPSHQVTQMGQEVILRCVPISNHLYFYWYRQILGQKVEFLVSFYNNEISEKSEIFDDQFSVERPDGSNFTLKIRSTKLEDSAMYFCASSGAQGSGGSGSSSYNEQFFGPGTRLTVL.

This chain joins TRBV6-5 and TRBJ1-6; D possibly corresponds to TRBD1 (6 bases). Trimming removed 7 bases at V and 2 bases at J, with 12 bases between. The germline CDR1 and CDR2 sequences are MNHEY and SVGAGI. The CDR3 covers 15 residues. CDR3 sequence reads: CASTSDRPYNSPLHF. CDR3 nucleotides: TGTGCCAGCACCTCAGACAGGCCCTATAATTCACCCCTCCACTTT.

V and J are TRBV9 and TRBJ1-5; tentative D call: TRBD1 (5 bases). Trimming removed 0 bases from V and 3 bases from J, with 13 bases in between. Germline CDR1 is SGDLS and CDR2 is YYNGEE. This CDR3 has 16 amino acids. The CDR3 here is CASSVDIGEYNQPQHF. The CDR3 DNA reads TGTGCCAGCAGCGTAGATATAGGGGAGTACAATCAGCCCCAGCATTTT.

The V gene is TRBV5-1, the J gene TRBJ2-1; no clear D. CDR1 and CDR2 (germline): SGHRS, YFSETQ. This CDR3 spans 14 amino acids. V lost 4 bases to trimming and J lost 10 bases, with 18 bases between them. The CDR3 loop is CASSPLPDKGEQFF. The CDR3 DNA follows: TGCGCCAGCAGCCCCCTTCCGGATAAAGGGGAGCAGTTCTTC.

J is TRBJ2-7 and V is TRBV2, with 8 nucleotides matching TRBD1. This CDR3 region has 13 residues. Germline trimming cut 4 bases from V and 5 bases from J; bases unmatched to any gene: 4. Germline CDR1 is SNHLY and CDR2 is FYNNEI. CDR3 amino acids: CASSGQGLDEQYF. The CDR3 DNA is TGTGCCAGCAGTGGACAGGGGCTCGACGAGCAGTACTTC.

The genes are TRBV18 and TRBJ1-6, with D hard to call. The CDR3 loop spans 15 amino acids. Trimming shortened V by 2 bases and J by 4 bases, and 9 bases separated the two germline ends. Germline values: CDR1 KGHSH, CDR2 LQKENI. The CDR3 loop reads CASSPEAGYNSPLHF. CDR3 nucleotides: TGTGCCAGCTCACCAGAAGCGGGATATAATTCACCCCTCCACTTT.

The chain joins TRBV9 to TRBJ1-2, with a weak D call TRBD1 (6 bases). CDR3 length: 16 amino acids. Trimming removed 4 bases from V and 2 bases from J, with 18 bases in between. The germline V gene encodes CDR1 SGDLS and CDR2 YYNGEE. CDR3 sequence: CASSPFGTPSNYGYTF. CDR3 in DNA: TGTGCCAGCAGCCCTTTCGGGACACCCAGCAACTATGGCTACACCTTC.

This chain uses TRBV18 with TRBJ2-1; D is ambiguous. The CDR3 extends over 13 amino acids. V was cut by 4 bases and J by 6 bases, with 10 bases left in between. CDR1 and CDR2 (germline): KGHSH, LQKENI. The CDR3 DNA sequence: TGTGCCAGCTCACGGGCCGAAGGCAATGAGCAGTTCTTC. This gives the protein CASSRAEGNEQFF.

The chain combines TRBV11-2 with TRBJ1-6, with D uncertain. The CDR3 sequence is 13 residues long. Looked up from germline, CDR1 is SGHAT and CDR2 is FQNNGV. V dropped 0 bases and J dropped 7 bases, with 4 bases sitting between them. This CDR3 is CASSLDRNSPLHF. The CDR3 DNA reads TGTGCCAGCAGCTTAGATCGAAATTCACCCCTCCACTTT.

The rearrangement links TRBV27 to TRBJ1-6; D is uncertain. Trimming cost V 6 bases and J 7 bases, with 16 bases left between them. There are 15 residues in the CDR3. CDR1 and CDR2 from the germline V gene are MNHEY and SMNVEV (reference sequence). The CDR3 loop reads CASSLTGPMNSPLHF. CDR3 nucleotide sequence: TGTGCCAGCAGCTTGACTGGACCTATGAATTCACCCCTCCACTTT.

The rearrangement links TRBV11-3 to TRBJ2-3; TRBD1 aligns across 11 bases. Germline V gene data show CDR1 as SGHNT and CDR2 as YENEEA. Trimming took 5 bases from V and 4 from J; bases not matched to a gene: 5. The CDR3 totals 15 residues. DNA of the CDR3: TGTGCCAGCAGCCCGGGACAGGGGGTCTCAGATACGCAGTATTTT. Its protein is CASSPGQGVSDTQYF.

The chain combines TRBV7-2 with TRBJ2-7; 9 bases are shared with TRBD1. With V trimmed by 5 bases and J by 2 bases, 10 bases remained unmatched. Germline V gene sequence: CDR1 SGHTA, CDR2 FQGNSA. The CDR3 covers 16 residues. The DNA for the CDR3 is TGTGCCAGCAGCCTGGGGGGGACAGGGAACCCCTACGAGCAGTACTTC. Protein sequence: CASSLGGTGNPYEQYF.

As concerns this clone: One end of the junction varies from germline; a read error may be responsible. This chain uses TRBV4-1 with TRBJ1-6; D remains unclear. CDR3 length equals 15 residues. CDR1 and CDR2 from the germline V gene are MGHRA and YSYEKL. The CDR3 spells CVSSQGVRDNSPLHF. The CDR3 coding sequence is TGCGTCAGCAGCCAAGGTGTCCGAGATAATTCACCCCTCCACTTT.

The V and J genes are TRBV6-2 or TRBV6-3 and TRBJ2-1; D is unclear. Germline V gene sequence: CDR1 MNHEY, CDR2 SVGEGT. With 6 bases removed from V and 2 bases from J, the gap between germline ends came to 11 bases. This CDR3 is built from 14 residues. CDR3 DNA sequence: TGTGCCAGCAGACCTACCGGCCCCTACAATGAGCAGTTCTTC. It translates to CASRPTGPYNEQFF.

This rearrangement joins TRBV10-2 to TRBJ2-7; D is unclear. Trimming took 3 bases from V and 3 from J, leaving 9 bases between them. Per the germline V gene, CDR1 is WSHSY and CDR2 is SAAADI. The CDR3 covers 13 residues. CDR3 residues: CASSERWGYEQYF. CDR3 nucleotide sequence: TGCGCCAGCAGTGAAAGGTGGGGCTACGAGCAGTACTTC.

This chain joins TRBV5-4 and TRBJ2-7, with TRBD2 as a possible D gene (6 bases). Trimming pared 4 bases from V and 2 bases from J, leaving 10 bases between. The CDR3 is 13 residues long. Germline V CDR1 and CDR2: SGHNT, YYREEE (reference sequence). CDR3 in DNA: TGTGCCAGCAGCGCGGGACCACCCTACGAGCAGTACTTC. Translation: CASSAGPPYEQYF.

This rearrangement joins TRBV7-8 to TRBJ2-1; 10 nucleotides match TRBD2. The germline V gene encodes CDR1 SGHVS and CDR2 FQNEAQ. This CDR3 contains 18 residues. V was pared by 6 bases and J by 9 bases, with 20 bases of the junction left unmatched. CDR3 in amino acids: CASRLTRGGLAGVSEQFF. CDR3 bases: TGTGCCAGCAGACTAACCAGGGGAGGCCTAGCGGGAGTCAGTGAGCAGTTCTTC.

The chain has TRBV19 and TRBJ2-1, with 8 positions matching TRBD2. The CDR3 contains 14 residues. The V gene end was trimmed by 2 bases and the J gene end by 7 bases; junction bases not matched to a gene: 4. Germline V gene data show CDR1 as LNHDA and CDR2 as SQIVND (reference sequence). The CDR3 coding sequence is TGTGCCAGTAGTATATCCAGCGGGAGAAATGAGCAGTTCTTC. Its protein product is CASSISSGRNEQFF.

This rearrangement joins TRBV19 to TRBJ2-7; TRBD1 matches 12 bases. From germline, CDR1 is LNHDA and CDR2 SQIVND (reference sequence). The CDR3 has 16 amino acids. Germline trimming cut 3 bases from V and 5 bases from J; bases unmatched to any gene: 8. The CDR3 DNA reads as TGTGCCAGTAGTATTTATAGTGGGACAGGGGGCCACGAGCAGTACTTC. This codes for CASSIYSGTGGHEQYF.

The rearrangement links TRBV7-2 to TRBJ2-7; D gene ambiguous. The CDR3 sequence is 14 residues long. Germline assignment: CDR1 SGHTA and CDR2 FQGNSA. The V and J ends lost 1 base and 2 bases respectively, with 9 bases between them. The CDR3 reads CASSLGGRAYEQYF. The CDR3 DNA reads TGTGCCAGCAGCTTAGGCGGCCGAGCCTACGAGCAGTACTTC.